This T cell receptor (beta chain) was profiled in a study of cytomegalovirus exposure and HLA in healthy donors. As for the study in general: HLA-typed donors were the source of about 85 million unique TCRs, which an early data release held. Whole-study findings and limits: Exclusion as indistinguishable affected some V segments, including TRBV6-2 and TRBV6-3.

This clone appeared once. Its antigen is not identified. CDR1 is MDHEN, CDR2 SYDVKM, per germline. V dropped 3 bases and J dropped 7; count of bases not matched to a gene: 17. This CDR3 is 19 amino acids long. At the time of sampling, donors were nominally healthy, though unrecorded immune exposures were likely. The primer mix had 60 Vbeta and 13 Jbeta primers. TCRdb's table, derived via immunoSEQ multiplex PCR, lists solely in-frame clones and lacks some. Altogether around 210,000 clones are present, roughly 78% being singletons, with the ten largest covering roughly 0.45%. The receptor's source is a boy younger than 18 in good health and CMV-seronegative. The specimen sequenced was PBMCs. The chain combines TRBV28 with TRBJ2-1; 11 positions match TRBD1. The CDR3 sequence is CASSFTPLKRTGGRNEQFF. In DNA, the CDR3 is TGTGCCAGCAGTTTTACCCCCCTCAAACGGACAGGGGGCAGGAATGAGCAGTTCTTC. Variable domain in full (rest from reference TRBV28 and TRBJ2-1): DVKVTQSSRYLVKRTGEKVFLECVQDMDHENMFWYRQDPGLGLRLIYFSYDVKMKEKGDIPEGYSVSREKKERFSLILESASTNQTSMYLCASSFTPLKRTGGRNEQFFGPGTRLTVL.